Shown below are 23 T cell receptor beta chains from a single sample sequenced in a study of blood T cell repertoires in COVID-19. This table comes from immunoSEQ multiplex PCR, and its TCRdb copy is limited to in-frame clones, with some not included. The sample has about 150,000 clones; 80% to 90% are singletons. The sequencing sample was made of peripheral blood. Receptors originate from a man between 65 and 85 years old with acute or convalescent COVID-19.

The chain couples TRBV14 to TRBJ2-7, with 8 nucleotides matching TRBD2. Germline V gene sequence: CDR1 SGHDN, CDR2 FVKESK. This CDR3 is 15 amino acids long. V gave up 1 base and J gave up 4 bases; unmatched junction bases: 6. The CDR3 loop reads CASSQVGTRWYEQYF. The DNA of the CDR3 is TGTGCCAGCAGCCAAGTTGGGACTAGGTGGTACGAGCAGTACTTC.

This chain joins TRBV27 and TRBJ2-2, with TRBD2 matching over 9 bases. The CDR3 totals 15 residues. J gave up 5 bases and V 6 bases, and 7 bases lay outside the gene matches. Germline lookup yields CDR1 MNHEY and CDR2 SMNVEV (reference sequence). CDR3 amino acids: CASRRREGGTGELFF. In DNA form, the CDR3 reads TGTGCCAGCAGGAGGCGGGAGGGAGGTACCGGGGAGCTGTTTTTT.

V and J are TRBV24-1 and TRBJ2-1, with D perhaps TRBD1 (5 bases). The CDR3 covers 18 residues. The V and J ends lost 4 bases and 7 bases respectively, with 25 bases between them. CDR1 is KGHDR and CDR2 is SFDVKD in the germline V gene. The CDR3 DNA is TGTGCCACCAGTGACACAAACAGGTCCCCCGTAGGTCGGAATGAGCAGTTCTTC. The encoded protein is CATSDTNRSPVGRNEQFF.

This clone has a handful of counts. This chain connects TRBV6-5 to TRBJ2-7; a weak D match, TRBD1 (6 bases). V lost 0 bases and J 0 bases, leaving 12 bases between the germline ends. This CDR3 is 16 amino acids long. Germline lookup yields CDR1 MNHEY and CDR2 SVGAGI. The CDR3 here is CASSYSTGSSSYEQYF. DNA for the CDR3: TGTGCCAGCAGTTACTCGACAGGTTCTTCCTCCTACGAGCAGTACTTC.

V is TRBV18 and J is TRBJ2-2; D not certain. Germline assignment: CDR1 KGHSH and CDR2 LQKENI. V gave up 4 bases and J gave up 5 bases, with 8 bases separating them. This CDR3 is built from 13 residues. The CDR3 protein is CASSQDITGELFF. The DNA of the CDR3 is TGTGCCAGCTCACAAGACATTACCGGGGAGCTGTTTTTT.

The rearrangement links TRBV7-2 to TRBJ2-3, with D maybe TRBD2 (6 bases). Germline values: CDR1 SGHTA, CDR2 FQGNSA. V shed 3 bases and J shed 6 bases, with 13 bases lying between them. The CDR3 loop spans 14 amino acids. CDR3 in amino acids: CASSLGGNFDTQYF. The CDR3 region has the DNA TGTGCCAGCAGCTTGGGGGGTAACTTTGATACGCAGTATTTT. Based on the CDR3 plus reference TRBV7-2 and TRBJ2-3, the full variable domain is GAGVSQSPSNKVTEKGKDVELRCDPISGHTALYWYRQSLGQGLEFLIYFQGNSAPDKSGLPSDRFSAERTGGSVSTLTIQRTQQEDSAVYLCASSLGGNFDTQYFGPGTRLTVL.

The chain joins TRBV5-4 to TRBJ2-2; D might be TRBD2 (6 bases). V was clipped by 4 bases and J by 6 bases, with 19 bases between them. The CDR3 is 16 residues long. Germline CDR1 SGHNT, CDR2 YYREEE (reference sequence). CDR3 loop: CASSGLETSVPGELFF. Written as DNA, the CDR3 is TGTGCCAGCAGCGGGTTGGAGACTAGTGTACCCGGGGAGCTGTTTTTT.

The chain employs TRBV18 and TRBJ1-3; 7 bases fit TRBD1. The CDR3 sequence is 17 residues long. Trimming cost V 3 bases and J 0 bases; bases outside gene matches: 8. The germline V gene encodes CDR1 KGHSH and CDR2 LQKENI. This CDR3 reads CASSPLGDRSSGNTIYF. Written as DNA, the CDR3 is TGTGCCAGCTCACCGCTCGGGGACAGAAGCTCTGGAAACACCATATATTTT.

The chain is built from TRBV19 and TRBJ2-3; TRBD2 agrees at 7 bases. This CDR3 is built from 15 residues. Germline CDR1 reads LNHDA; CDR2 reads SQIVND (reference sequence). The junction had 6 bases not matched to a gene; V was cut back by 4 bases and J by 2 bases. CDR3 protein: CASSTGLGLTDTQYF. CDR3 bases: TGTGCCAGTAGTACAGGACTAGGCCTCACAGATACGCAGTATTTT.

The chain recombines TRBV28 with TRBJ2-3, with a weak D call TRBD1 (6 bases). Germline V gives CDR1 MDHEN, CDR2 SYDVKM. The CDR3 covers 16 residues. V was shortened by 5 bases and J by 2 bases, with 17 bases between the two germline ends. In DNA, the CDR3 is TGTGCCAGCAGTAGGGGTGCGGACAGTCTCACAGATACGCAGTATTTT. This gives the protein CASSRGADSLTDTQYF.

The gene calls are TRBV5-1 and TRBJ1-1; D gene ambiguous. This CDR3 has 15 residues. The germline gives CDR1 SGHRS, CDR2 YFSETQ. V was clipped by 4 bases and J by 0 bases, with 13 bases between them. For the CDR3, the DNA is TGCGCCAGCAGCGAAAAGACCGGGATGAACACTGAAGCTTTCTTT. This sequence encodes CASSEKTGMNTEAFF.

The V and J genes are TRBV29-1 and TRBJ2-7, with 7 bases fitting TRBD1. This CDR3 spans 14 amino acids. The V gene end was trimmed by 3 bases and the J gene end by 3 bases; junction bases not matched to a gene: 8. Germline V gene sequence: CDR1 SQVTM, CDR2 ANQGSEA. Here the CDR3 reads CSVESPGGLYEQYF. The CDR3 region has the DNA TGCAGCGTTGAGTCGCCAGGGGGTCTCTACGAGCAGTACTTC.

V usage is TRBV14 and J usage is TRBJ2-7; D perhaps matches TRBD1 (5 bases). The V end was cut by 1 base, the J end by 2 bases, with 9 bases between. Germline V gene sequence: CDR1 SGHDN, CDR2 FVKESK. The CDR3 has 14 residues. Here the CDR3 reads CASSQGWGPYEQYF. Written as DNA, the CDR3 is TGTGCCAGCAGCCAAGGGTGGGGCCCCTACGAGCAGTACTTC.

Only one count was recorded for this clone. This chain connects TRBV7-3 to TRBJ2-1; TRBD2 agrees at 12 bases. In germline, CDR1 is SGHTA, CDR2 FQGTGA. Trimming took 6 bases from V and 9 from J; bases not matched to a gene: 9. The CDR3 spans 15 residues. CDR3 in amino acids: CASRALAGGLSEQFF. Here the CDR3 DNA reads TGTGCCAGCAGAGCACTAGCGGGAGGTCTCAGTGAGCAGTTCTTC.

Only a few counts were recorded for this clone. V and J are TRBV2 and TRBJ2-7, with D possibly being TRBD1 (5 bases). The V gene lost 2 bases and the J gene lost 2 bases, with 10 bases spanning the gap. The germline CDR1 and CDR2 sequences are SNHLY and FYNNEI. There are 14 residues in the CDR3. This chain's CDR3 is CASSEQGLAYEQYF. Written as DNA, the CDR3 is TGTGCCAGCAGTGAACAGGGCCTAGCCTACGAGCAGTACTTC.

The chain is built from TRBV19 and TRBJ2-7; the match to TRBD1 covers 7 bases. Germline CDR1 is LNHDA and CDR2 is SQIVND (reference sequence). There are 14 residues in the CDR3. V dropped 6 bases and J dropped 0; count of bases not matched to a gene: 5. The DNA for the CDR3 is TGTGCCAGTAGACGGGGACAGAGCTCCTACGAGCAGTACTTC. Residues: CASRRGQSSYEQYF.

The chain is built from TRBV20-1 and TRBJ1-5; TRBD1 aligns across 7 bases. After removal of 3 bases from V and 2 bases from J, the junction contained 4 bases not matched to a gene. This CDR3 is built from 14 residues. Germline CDR1 and CDR2: DFQATT and SNEGSKA (reference sequence). The CDR3 region is CSASSGQGNQPQHF. The CDR3 DNA reads TGCAGTGCTAGTTCTGGACAGGGCAATCAGCCCCAGCATTTT.

The chain has TRBV5-1 and TRBJ2-1; 16 bases map to TRBD2. This CDR3 contains 17 residues. Germline V gene lookup returns CDR1 SGHRS and CDR2 YFSETQ. V shed 4 bases, J shed 6 bases, and the junction held 7 bases outside the gene matches. For the CDR3, the DNA is TGCGCCAGCAGCCCTACGGGACTAGCGGGAGGGTTCAATGAGCAGTTCTTC. Translated: CASSPTGLAGGFNEQFF. Filled out from reference TRBV5-1 and TRBJ2-1, the complete variable domain reads KAGVTQTPRYLIKTRGQQVTLSCSPISGHRSVSWYQQTPGQGLQFLFEYFSETQRNKGNFPGRFSGRQFSNSRSEMNVSTLELGDSALYLCASSPTGLAGGFNEQFFGPGTRLTVL.

The CDR3 sequence: CASSRGLANYEQYF. The CDR3 nucleotides are TGTGCCAGCTCACGGGGACTAGCTAACTACGAGCAGTACTTC. This chain connects TRBV18 to TRBJ2-7; 9 bases fit TRBD2. The germline V gene encodes CDR1 KGHSH and CDR2 LQKENI. The length of the CDR3 is 14 residues. V lost 4 bases to trimming and J lost 3 bases; unmatched junction nucleotides: 4.

The J gene is TRBJ2-2, the V gene TRBV5-4; the match to TRBD2 covers 11 bases. From germline, CDR1 is SGHNT and CDR2 YYREEE (reference sequence). The CDR3 loop spans 13 amino acids. V dropped 10 bases and J dropped 3; count of bases not matched to a gene: 2. CDR3 amino acids: CAWTSGYTGELFF. CDR3 coding DNA: TGTGCCTGGACTAGCGGGTACACCGGGGAGCTGTTTTTT.

The chain joins TRBV19 to TRBJ1-1; TRBD1 aligns across 7 bases. V lost 6 bases, J lost 0 bases, and 4 bases stayed unmatched. The CDR3 runs 14 residues. The germline V gene has CDR1 LNHDA and CDR2 SQIVND (reference sequence). In DNA, the CDR3 is TGTGCCAGTAGCGCGGGACAGTTGAACACTGAAGCTTTCTTT. Protein sequence: CASSAGQLNTEAFF.

The V call is TRBV28, the J call TRBJ1-5; D is unresolved. Germline V gene sequence: CDR1 MDHEN, CDR2 SYDVKM. V lost 6 bases and J lost 5, with 5 bases in between. The CDR3 covers 11 residues. Here the CDR3 DNA reads TGTGCCAGCAGCGGGTATCAGCCCCAGCATTTT. Its translation is CASSGYQPQHF. The full variable domain, rest sourced from reference TRBV28 and TRBJ1-5, is DVKVTQSSRYLVKRTGEKVFLECVQDMDHENMFWYRQDPGLGLRLIYFSYDVKMKEKGDIPEGYSVSREKKERFSLILESASTNQTSMYLCASSGYQPQHFGDGTRLSIL.

J is TRBJ2-1 and V is TRBV19, with a weak D call TRBD2 (5 bases). The CDR3 covers 12 residues. Trimming removed 5 bases from V and 7 bases from J, with 9 bases in between. From germline, CDR1 is LNHDA and CDR2 SQIVND (reference sequence). The CDR3: CASSWTGNEQFF. The CDR3 DNA reads as TGTGCCAGTAGTTGGACGGGGAATGAGCAGTTCTTC. The full variable domain, its missing parts supplied by reference TRBV19 and TRBJ2-1, is DGGITQSPKYLFRKEGQNVTLSCEQNLNHDAMYWYRQDPGQGLRLIYYSQIVNDFQKGDIAEGYSVSREKKESFPLTVTSAQKNPTAFYLCASSWTGNEQFFGPGTRLTVL.